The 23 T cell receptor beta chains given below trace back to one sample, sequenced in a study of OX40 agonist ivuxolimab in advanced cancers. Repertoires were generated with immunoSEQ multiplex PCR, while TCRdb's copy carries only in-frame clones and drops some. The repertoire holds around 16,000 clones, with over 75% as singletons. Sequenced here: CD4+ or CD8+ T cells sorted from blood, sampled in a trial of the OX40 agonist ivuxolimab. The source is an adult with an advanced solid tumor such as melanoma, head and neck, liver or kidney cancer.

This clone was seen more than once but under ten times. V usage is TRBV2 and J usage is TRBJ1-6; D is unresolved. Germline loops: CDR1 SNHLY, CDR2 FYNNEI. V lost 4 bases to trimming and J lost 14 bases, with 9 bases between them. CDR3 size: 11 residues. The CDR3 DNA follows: TGTGCCAGCAGTGCCGGGAAGGCCCTCCACTTT. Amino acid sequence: CASSAGKALHF.

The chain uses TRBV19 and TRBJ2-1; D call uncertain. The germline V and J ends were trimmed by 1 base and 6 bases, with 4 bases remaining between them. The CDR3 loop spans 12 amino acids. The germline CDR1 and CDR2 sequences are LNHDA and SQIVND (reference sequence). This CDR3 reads CASSIGFNEQFF. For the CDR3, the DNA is TGTGCCAGTAGTATAGGCTTCAATGAGCAGTTCTTC.

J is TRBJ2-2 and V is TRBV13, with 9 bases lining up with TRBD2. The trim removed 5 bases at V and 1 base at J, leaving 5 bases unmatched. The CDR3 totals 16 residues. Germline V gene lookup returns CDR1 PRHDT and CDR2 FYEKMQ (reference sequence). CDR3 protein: CASSGTSGWNTGELFF. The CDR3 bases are TGTGCCAGCAGCGGTACTAGCGGGTGGAACACCGGGGAGCTGTTTTTT.

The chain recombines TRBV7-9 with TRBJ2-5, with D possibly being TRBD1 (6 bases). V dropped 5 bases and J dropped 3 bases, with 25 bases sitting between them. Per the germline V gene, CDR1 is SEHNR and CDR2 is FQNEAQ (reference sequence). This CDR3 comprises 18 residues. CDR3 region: CASSPLSWGTWGKETQYF. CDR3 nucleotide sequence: TGTGCCAGCAGCCCCCTAAGTTGGGGGACATGGGGTAAAGAGACCCAGTACTTC.

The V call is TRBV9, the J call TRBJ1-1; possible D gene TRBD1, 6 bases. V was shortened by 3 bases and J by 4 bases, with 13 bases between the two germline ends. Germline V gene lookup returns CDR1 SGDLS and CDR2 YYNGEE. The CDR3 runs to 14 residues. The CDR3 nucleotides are TGTGCCAGCAGCGCCGGGGGGGGCGTCACTGAAGCTTTCTTT. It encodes CASSAGGGVTEAFF.

CDR3 sequence reads: CASSLYGELDQPQHF. CDR3 in DNA: TGTGCCAGCAGCTTATACGGGGAGCTGGATCAGCCCCAGCATTTT. The V call is TRBV7-2, the J call TRBJ1-5; D gene ambiguous. Trimming pared 2 bases from V and 5 bases from J, leaving 13 bases between. The CDR3 sequence is 15 residues long. CDR1 is SGHTA and CDR2 is FQGNSA in the germline V gene.

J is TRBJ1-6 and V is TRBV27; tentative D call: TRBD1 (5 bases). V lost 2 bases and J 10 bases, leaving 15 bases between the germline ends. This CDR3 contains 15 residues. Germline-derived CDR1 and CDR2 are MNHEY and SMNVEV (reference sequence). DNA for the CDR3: TGTGCCAGCAGTTTACGGTATCAGGGTGGATCACCCCTCCACTTT. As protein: CASSLRYQGGSPLHF.

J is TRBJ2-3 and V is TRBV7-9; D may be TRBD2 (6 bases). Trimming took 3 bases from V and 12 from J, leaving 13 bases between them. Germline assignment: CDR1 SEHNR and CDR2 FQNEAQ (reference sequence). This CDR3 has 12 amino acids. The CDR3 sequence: CASSFTGEDQYF. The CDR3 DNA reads TGTGCCAGCAGCTTTACGGGAGAGGACCAGTATTTT.

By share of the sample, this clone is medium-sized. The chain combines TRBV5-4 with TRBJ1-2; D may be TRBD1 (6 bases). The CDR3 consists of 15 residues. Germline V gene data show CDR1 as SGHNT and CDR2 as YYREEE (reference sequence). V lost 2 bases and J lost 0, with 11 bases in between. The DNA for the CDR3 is TGTGCCAGCAGCTTATGGGACATTTCTAACTATGGCTACACCTTC. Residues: CASSLWDISNYGYTF.

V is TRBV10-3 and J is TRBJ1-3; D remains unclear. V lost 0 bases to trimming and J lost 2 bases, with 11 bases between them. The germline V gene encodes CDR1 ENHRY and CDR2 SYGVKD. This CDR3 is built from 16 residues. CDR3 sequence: CAISESKGAAGNTIYF. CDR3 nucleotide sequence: TGTGCCATCAGTGAGTCAAAGGGCGCGGCTGGAAACACCATATATTTT.

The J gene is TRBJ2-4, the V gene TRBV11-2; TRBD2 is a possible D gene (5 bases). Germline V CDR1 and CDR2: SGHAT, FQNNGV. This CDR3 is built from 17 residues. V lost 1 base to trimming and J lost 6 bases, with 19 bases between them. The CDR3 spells CASSLVGSGPEGNIQYF. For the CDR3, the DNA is TGTGCCAGCAGCTTAGTTGGGTCGGGTCCCGAGGGAAACATTCAGTACTTC.

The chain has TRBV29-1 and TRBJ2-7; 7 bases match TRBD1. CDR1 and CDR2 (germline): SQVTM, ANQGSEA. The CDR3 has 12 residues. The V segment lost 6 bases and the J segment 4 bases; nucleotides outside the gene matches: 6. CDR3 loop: CSVTGTEYEQYF. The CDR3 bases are TGCAGCGTAACCGGGACAGAGTACGAGCAGTACTTC.

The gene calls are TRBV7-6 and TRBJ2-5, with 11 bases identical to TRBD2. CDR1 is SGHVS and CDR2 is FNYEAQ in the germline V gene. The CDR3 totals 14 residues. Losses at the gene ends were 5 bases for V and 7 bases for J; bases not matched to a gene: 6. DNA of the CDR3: TGTGCCAGCAGCGCTTCTACTAGCGGGGGGACCCAGTACTTC. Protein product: CASSASTSGGTQYF.

CDR3 residues: CASSEALLSGGAPTGELFF. CDR3 in DNA: TGTGCCAGCAGTGAAGCGCTTCTGAGCGGGGGGGCTCCCACCGGGGAGCTGTTTTTT. The chain employs TRBV2 and TRBJ2-2; TRBD2 matches at 10 bases. In germline, CDR1 is SNHLY, CDR2 FYNNEI. There are 19 residues in the CDR3. V dropped 0 bases and J dropped 4; count of bases not matched to a gene: 11.

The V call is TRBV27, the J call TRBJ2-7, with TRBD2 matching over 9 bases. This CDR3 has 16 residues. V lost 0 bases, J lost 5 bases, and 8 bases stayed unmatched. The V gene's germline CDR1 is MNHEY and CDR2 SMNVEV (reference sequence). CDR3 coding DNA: TGTGCCAGCAGTTTATCGTGGCTAGCGGGATCGGACGAGCAGTACTTC. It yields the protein CASSLSWLAGSDEQYF.

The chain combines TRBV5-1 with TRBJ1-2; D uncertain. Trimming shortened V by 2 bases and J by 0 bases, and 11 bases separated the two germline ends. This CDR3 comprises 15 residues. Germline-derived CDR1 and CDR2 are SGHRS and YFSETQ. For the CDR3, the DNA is TGCGCCAGCAGCTTTTATGATCTAGCTAACTATGGCTACACCTTC. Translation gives CASSFYDLANYGYTF.

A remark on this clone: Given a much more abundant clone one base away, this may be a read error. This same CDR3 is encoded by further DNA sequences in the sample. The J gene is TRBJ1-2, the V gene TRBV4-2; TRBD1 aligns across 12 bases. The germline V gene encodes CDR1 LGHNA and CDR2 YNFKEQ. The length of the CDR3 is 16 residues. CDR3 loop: CASSQVGGQGAYGYTF. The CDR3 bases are TGTGCTAGCAGCCAAGTCGGGGGACAGGGGGCATATGGCTACACCTTC.

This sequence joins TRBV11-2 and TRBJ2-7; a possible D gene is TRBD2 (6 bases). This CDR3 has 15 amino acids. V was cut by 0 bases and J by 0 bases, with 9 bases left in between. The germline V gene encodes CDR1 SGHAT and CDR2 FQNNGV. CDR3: CASSLEGTDSYEQYF. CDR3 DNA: TGTGCCAGCAGCTTAGAGGGGACTGACTCCTACGAGCAGTACTTC.

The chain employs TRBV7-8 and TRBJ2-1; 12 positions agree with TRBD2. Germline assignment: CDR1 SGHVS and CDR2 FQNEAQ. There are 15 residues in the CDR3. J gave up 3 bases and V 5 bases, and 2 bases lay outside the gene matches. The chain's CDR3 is CASSVTSGSYNEQFF. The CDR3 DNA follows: TGTGCCAGCAGCGTGACTAGCGGGAGCTACAATGAGCAGTTCTTC.

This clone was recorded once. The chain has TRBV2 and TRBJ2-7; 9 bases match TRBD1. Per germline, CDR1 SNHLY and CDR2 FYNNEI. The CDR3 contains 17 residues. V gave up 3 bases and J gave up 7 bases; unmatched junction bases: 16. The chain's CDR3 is CASSERSETGGLEEQYF. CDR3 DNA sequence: TGTGCCAGCAGTGAGAGGTCTGAGACAGGGGGTTTGGAGGAGCAGTACTTC.

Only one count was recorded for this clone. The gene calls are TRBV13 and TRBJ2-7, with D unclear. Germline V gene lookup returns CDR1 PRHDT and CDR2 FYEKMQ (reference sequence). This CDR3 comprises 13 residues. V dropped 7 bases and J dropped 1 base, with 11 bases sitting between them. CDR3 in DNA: TGTGCCAGCATAAATGGTAGTTCCTACGAGCAGTACTTC. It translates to CASINGSSYEQYF.

The chain's CDR3 is CASSPSRTSGAEAFF. CDR3 sequence (DNA): TGTGCCAGCAGCCCTTCCAGAACCTCGGGGGCTGAAGCTTTCTTT. This chain connects TRBV9 to TRBJ1-1, with a weak D call TRBD1 (5 bases). The ends were cut back, 4 bases at V and 6 bases at J, with 19 bases in the middle. CDR3 size: 15 residues. Germline V gives CDR1 SGDLS, CDR2 YYNGEE.

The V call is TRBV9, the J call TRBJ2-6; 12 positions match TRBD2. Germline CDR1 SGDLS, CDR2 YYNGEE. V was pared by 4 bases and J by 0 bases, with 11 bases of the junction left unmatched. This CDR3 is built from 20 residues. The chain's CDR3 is CASSPLRLAGGTSGANVLTF. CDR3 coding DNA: TGTGCCAGCAGCCCTTTGCGGCTAGCGGGGGGGACCTCTGGGGCCAACGTCCTGACTTTC.